The sequence of this T cell receptor beta chain was determined in a study of blood T cell repertoires in COVID-19 (dated by TCRdb to the early 2020s). As for the study more broadly: Collaborator samples came from the United States, Italy and Spain and covered acute and convalescent phases of COVID-19. The prospective study material was composed of cDNA or gDNA derived from T cells, B-cell-depleted T cells, or PBMCs. The dataset comprised deeply sampled blood TCRbeta repertoires from subjects exposed to, actively infected with, or recovered from COVID-19. A freely available public database, intended as a resource for researchers studying the immune response to SARS-CoV-2, is where the repertoires were released. Samples came from the ongoing ImmuneRACE study (first 160 participants) plus 1,254 subjects from 6 global collaborators. Nearly every sample came with metadata listing a de-identified subject ID, COVID-19 status, age in years and sex. Where HLA class I and class II types were available, the types were taken from metadata supplied by the sample provider, not from assay-based typing.

From the germline V gene, CDR1 is SQVTM and CDR2 is ANQGSEA. V is clipped by 4 bases and J by 2 bases, and the sequence between their germline boundaries is 12 bases long. The CDR3 starts with the cysteine, ends with the phenylalanine, and has 14 residues. Of the read, only the CDR3 DNA is kept; its 42 bases are in frame from base 1. TCRbeta CDR3 regions were amplified from genomic DNA by means of the immunoSEQ Assay, a bias-controlled multiplex PCR. Turning to the authors' computational methods: Nucleated cell counts per sample were estimated from amplification of reference gene primers within the assay. Sequence reads were collapsed and filtered to measure the absolute abundance of every unique TCRbeta CDR3 rearrangement. For each sample, productive Simpson clonality was calculated as the square root of Simpson's diversity index across productive rearrangements. TCRdb holds this immuneACCESS table with in-frame rearrangements only. Some clones are missing; in checked studies, unresolved V genes explain under half, and the rest has no known cause. The D gene and trimming were derived from the DNA, and the V and J assignments and clone size from that table. The sample table shows 200,000 to 250,000 clones, and around 81% are seen once. The leading ten clones occupy about 8.9% of the sample.

For this clone: Its antigen is unknown. No base-level quality is on record; no much larger clone is a single base apart.

Participants in the prospective study were enrolled through a virtual design, were aged about 18 to 90 years, and lived in fewer than 30 United States geographic areas. In the prospective study, participants were assigned to cohorts based on the clinical history participants reported in a screening survey and a study questionnaire. In the prospective study, whole blood, serum and a nasopharyngeal or oropharyngeal swab were collected from each participant by mobile phlebotomists. Over an approximately 2-month period, participants in the prospective study had the option of providing additional blood draws and questionnaires. Before DNA extraction, prospective study blood samples were shipped either frozen or at room temperature. General conclusions and limits of the study: The quantity of clinical and demographic metadata differed by source and by participant and was supplied without curation.

The clonotype comes from a woman between 45 and 60 years old with acute COVID-19. Input material: PBMCs or T cells enriched from blood (not recorded which). The sequence links TRBV29-1 to TRBJ2-1, with the D gene not clear enough to name. The nucleotide sequence reads TGCAGCGTTGGGGCAAAAGGCCCCTACAATGAGCAGTTCTTC. The encoded protein is CSVGAKGPYNEQFF.